This TCR beta chain originates from a study of T cells in Graves' hyperthyroidism and ophthalmopathy. Overall study: Initial diagnosis, before any treatment, was when peripheral blood was collected.

The study left out patients who had uncontrolled infection, other autoimmune disease, pregnancy or lactation. Predating any ophthalmopathy symptoms, the blood sample was taken at first hyperthyroidism diagnosis. In the case of this clonotype: What it binds is not known.

RNA transcripts provided the source from which TCR beta CDR3 regions were amplified. HTBI primers were the set used in a first-round RT-PCR of the TCR CDR3. TCRdb reprocessed the multiplex PCR reads with MiXCR, giving one entry per CDR3 protein. Seen here are 650,000 to 850,000 distinct CDR3 sequences, about 17% observed once, and the top ten hold around 17%. Overall study findings and caveats: Ophthalmopathy stood apart from stable hyperthyroidism in a 13 V-J model.

CDR1 is SEHNR and CDR2 is FQNEAQ in the germline V gene (reference sequence). V was clipped by 1 base and J by 4 bases, with 14 bases between them. The CDR3 length is 15 residues. The specimen was blood. The TCR comes from a woman aged 45-65 years with Graves' hyperthyroidism that later progressed to Graves' ophthalmopathy. V and J are TRBV7-9 and TRBJ2-7; tentative D call: TRBD1 (6 bases). The CDR3: CASSLVGRGVYEQYF. The CDR3 DNA reads TGTGCCAGCAGCTTAGTGGGCAGGGGTGTTTACGAGCAGTACTTC.